This is a list of T cell receptor beta chains from one sample in a study of graft-versus-host responses after intestinal transplantation. Clones were sequenced by immunoSEQ multiplex PCR, and TCRdb holds only the in-frame ones, with some missing. The sample has roughly 69,000 clones, roughly 92% seen once. This specimen consisted of bone marrow, obtained approximately 100 weeks after intestinal transplantation. The receptors were gathered from a human patient who received an intestinal transplant, so some T cells may come from the graft donor. Each CDR3 is given with its conserved first and last residue. Fields, in order: J gene, clone size, CDR3 length, V gene, D gene, CDR3 protein, CDR3 DNA. A D gene is named only where the DNA matches it firmly. The size field is filled for only some rows; it gives once, few, many or a size class.

TRBJ2-3 | - | 19 | TRBV5-1 | TRBD2 | CASSLGLAGGPGRTDTQYF | TGCGCCAGCAGCTTGGGACTAGCGGGGGGGCCGGGCCGCACAGATACGCAGTATTTT
TRBJ2-1 | - | 13 | TRBV4-2 | - | CASSPQRLHEQFF | TGTGCCAGCAGCCCACAACGCCTCCATGAGCAGTTCTTC
TRBJ1-2 | - | 11 | TRBV20-1 | TRBD1 | CSADREYGYTF | TGCAGTGCAGACAGGGAGTATGGCTACACCTTC
TRBJ1-2 | - | 12 | TRBV5-6 | - | CASSLLPLRYTF | TGTGCCAGCAGCCTCTTACCCCTTCGCTACACCTTC
TRBJ1-1 | - | 16 | TRBV28 | - | CASSQKGLVEKTEAFF | TGTGCCAGCAGTCAAAAGGGGCTAGTGGAAAAAACTGAAGCTTTCTTT
TRBJ2-5 | - | 13 | TRBV27 | - | CASSWGAGETQYF | TGTGCCAGCAGTTGGGGGGCGGGGGAGACCCAGTACTTC
TRBJ2-7 | - | 13 | TRBV18 | - | CASSWGEVYEQYF | TGTGCCAGCTCATGGGGGGAGGTCTACGAGCAGTACTTC
TRBJ2-3 | medium-sized | 15 | TRBV6-1 | TRBD2 | CASSEGPAGVNTQYF | TGTGCCAGCAGTGAAGGCCCAGCGGGGGTAAATACGCAGTATTTT
TRBJ2-3 | - | 17 | TRBV19 | - | CASSGHRDGAPSDTQYF | TGTGCCAGTAGTGGCCATCGGGACGGCGCCCCATCAGATACGCAGTATTTT
TRBJ1-5 | - | 16 | TRBV28 | TRBD1 | CASSFGLTGMNQPQHF | TGTGCCAGCAGTTTCGGACTGACAGGGATGAATCAGCCCCAGCATTTT
TRBJ1-4 | - | 15 | TRBV19 | - | CASSTPGRGDEKLFF | TGTGCCAGTAGTACCCCGGGCAGGGGAGACGAAAAACTGTTTTTT
TRBJ1-6 | - | 14 | TRBV6-6 | - | CASSYAGNNSPLHF | TGTGCCAGCAGTTACGCAGGGAATAATTCACCCCTCCACTTT
TRBJ2-3 | - | 15 | TRBV7-2 | - | CASSLPPRAPDTQYF | TGTGCCAGCAGCTTACCCCCGCGAGCTCCAGATACGCAGTATTTT
TRBJ1-1 | - | 13 | TRBV19 | - | CASSLVANTEAFF | TGTGCCAGTAGTTTGGTTGCGAACACTGAAGCTTTCTTT
TRBJ2-7 | - | 15 | TRBV5-4 | - | CASSFGTFSSYEQYF | TGTGCCAGCAGCTTCGGGACTTTTAGCTCCTACGAGCAGTACTTC
TRBJ2-7 | - | 16 | TRBV27 | TRBD2 | CAAGPLPSGSSYEQYF | TGTGCCGCGGGCCCCCTTCCTAGCGGAAGCTCCTACGAGCAGTACTTC
TRBJ2-2 | - | 13 | TRBV5-4 | - | CASSLGNTGELFF | TGTGCCAGCAGCTTAGGTAACACCGGGGAGCTGTTTTTT